This TCR beta chain is drawn from a study of cytomegalovirus exposure and HLA in healthy donors. Study overall: A prior analysis found 95 million to 140 million unique TCR beta sequences from around 190 million T cells. Study-level points and caveats: In a later analysis, the majority of CMV-associated beta chains seemingly showed HLA restriction.

In the PCR, 60 Vbeta and 13 Jbeta primers were used. Profiling relied on immunoSEQ multiplex PCR, and the TCRdb table lists in-frame clones only, not all of them. In the table there are under 300,000 clones, more than 55% of which are singletons. There are 13 residues in the CDR3. The germline V gene encodes CDR1 SEHNR and CDR2 FQNEAQ (reference sequence). J was trimmed by 4 bases and V by 5 bases; bases with no gene match: 5. Remarks on this clone: Its antigen is not identified.

This sequence joins TRBV7-9 and TRBJ2-7; 7 nucleotides match TRBD1. The sequence derives from a female donor in good health and CMV-seronegative. The material sequenced was PBMCs. CDR3 in DNA: TGTGCCAGCAGCCTGCCGGGACAGTACGAGCAGTACTTC. Its translation is CASSLPGQYEQYF. The full variable domain, with the rest looked up from reference TRBV7-9 and TRBJ2-7, is DTGVSQNPRHKITKRGQNVTFRCDPISEHNRLYWYRQTLGQGPEFLTYFQNEAQLEKSRLLSDRFSAERPKGSFSTLEIQRTEQGDSAMYLCASSLPGQYEQYFGPGTRLTVT.